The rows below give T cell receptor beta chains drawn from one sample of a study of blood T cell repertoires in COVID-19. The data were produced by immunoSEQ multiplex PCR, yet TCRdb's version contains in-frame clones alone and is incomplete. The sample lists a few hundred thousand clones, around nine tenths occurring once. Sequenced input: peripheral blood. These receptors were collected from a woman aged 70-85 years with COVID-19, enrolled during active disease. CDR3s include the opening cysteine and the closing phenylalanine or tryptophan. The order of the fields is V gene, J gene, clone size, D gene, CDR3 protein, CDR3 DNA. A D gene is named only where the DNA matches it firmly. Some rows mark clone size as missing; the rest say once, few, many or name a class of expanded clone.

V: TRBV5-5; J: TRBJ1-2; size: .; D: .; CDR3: CASRRDGTNYGYTF; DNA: TGTGCCAGCAGAAGGGACGGGACAAACTATGGCTACACCTTC
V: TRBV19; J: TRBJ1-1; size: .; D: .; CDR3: CASSRYGRVGTEAFF; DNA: TGTGCCAGTAGTCGATACGGCAGGGTCGGCACTGAAGCTTTCTTT
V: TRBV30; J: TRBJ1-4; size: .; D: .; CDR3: CAWERGFEKLFF; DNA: TGTGCCTGGGAACGGGGATTTGAAAAACTGTTTTTT
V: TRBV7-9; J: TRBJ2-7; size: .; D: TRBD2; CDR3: CASSTTLAGVSYEQYF; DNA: TGTGCCAGCAGCACAACTCTAGCGGGAGTCTCCTACGAGCAGTACTTC
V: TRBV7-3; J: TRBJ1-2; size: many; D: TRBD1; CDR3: CASSLTGTGPGEGYTF; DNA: TGTGCCAGCAGCTTAACGGGGACAGGGCCCGGGGAGGGCTACACCTTC
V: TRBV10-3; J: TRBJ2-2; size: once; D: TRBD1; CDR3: CAIADRGGTGELFF; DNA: TGTGCCATCGCGGACAGGGGCGGTACCGGGGAGCTGTTTTTT
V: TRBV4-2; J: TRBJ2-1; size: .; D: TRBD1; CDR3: CASSSRDRGQNEQFF; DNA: TGTGCCAGCAGCTCCCGGGACAGGGGGCAAAATGAGCAGTTCTTC
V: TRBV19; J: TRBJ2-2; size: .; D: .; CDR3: CAIRGGIGTGELFF; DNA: TGTGCCATCCGGGGTGGGATCGGCACCGGGGAGCTGTTTTTT
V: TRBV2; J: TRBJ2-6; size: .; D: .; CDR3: CASSVTQGSSGANVLTF; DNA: TGTGCCAGCAGTGTCACTCAGGGTTCGTCTGGGGCCAACGTCCTGACTTTC
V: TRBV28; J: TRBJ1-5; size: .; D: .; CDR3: CASSQGRGRQPQHF; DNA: TGTGCCAGCAGTCAGGGGAGAGGGCGCCAGCCCCAGCATTTT
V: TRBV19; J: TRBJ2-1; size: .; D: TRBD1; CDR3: CASTLTGGYNEQFF; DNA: TGTGCCAGCACCCTAACAGGGGGCTACAATGAGCAGTTCTTC
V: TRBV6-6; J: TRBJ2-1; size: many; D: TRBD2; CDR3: CASSLLAGAFNEQFF; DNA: TGTGCCAGCAGTTTACTAGCGGGAGCTTTTAATGAGCAGTTCTTC
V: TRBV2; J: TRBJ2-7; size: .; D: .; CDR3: CASLGRGISYEQCF; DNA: TGTGCCAGCCTAGGGAGGGGGATTTCCTACGAGCAGTGCTTC
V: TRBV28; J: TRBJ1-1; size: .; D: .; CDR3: CASRRGGSGTEAFF; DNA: TGTGCCAGCAGGCGAGGGGGTTCGGGGACTGAAGCTTTCTTT
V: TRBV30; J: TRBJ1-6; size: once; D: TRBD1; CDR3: CAWSAGPGQGGSPLHF; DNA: TGTGCCTGGAGTGCGGGGCCGGGACAGGGTGGATCACCCCTCCACTTT
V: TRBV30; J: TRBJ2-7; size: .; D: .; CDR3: CAWSRQGEQYF; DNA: TGTGCCTGGAGTAGGCAGGGTGAGCAGTACTTC
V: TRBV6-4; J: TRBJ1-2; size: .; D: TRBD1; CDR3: CASRDRGPNYGYTF; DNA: TGTGCCAGCAGGGACAGGGGCCCGAACTATGGCTACACCTTC
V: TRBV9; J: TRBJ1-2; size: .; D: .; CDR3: CASSPSGGSYGYTF; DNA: TGTGCCAGCAGCCCGAGCGGGGGAAGCTATGGCTACACCTTC
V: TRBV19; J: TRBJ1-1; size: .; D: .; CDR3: CASGLRRGAEAFF; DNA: TGTGCCAGCGGTCTGAGGAGAGGTGCTGAAGCTTTCTTT
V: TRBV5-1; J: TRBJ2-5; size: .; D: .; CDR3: CASSLGPGGGETQYF; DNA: TGCGCCAGCAGCTTGGGGCCTGGGGGAGGAGAGACCCAGTACTTC
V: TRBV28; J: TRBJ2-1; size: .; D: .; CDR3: CASSFRANEQFF; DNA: TGTGCCAGCAGTTTCAGGGCCAATGAGCAGTTCTTC
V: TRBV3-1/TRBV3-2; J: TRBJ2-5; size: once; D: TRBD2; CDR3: CASSRVSGRLQETQYF; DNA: TGTGCCAGCAGCCGGGTTAGCGGGAGACTACAAGAGACCCAGTACTTC
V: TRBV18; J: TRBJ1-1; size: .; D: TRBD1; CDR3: CASSRGRPPDTEAFF; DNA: TGTGCCAGCTCAAGGGGGCGACCCCCGGACACTGAAGCTTTCTTT
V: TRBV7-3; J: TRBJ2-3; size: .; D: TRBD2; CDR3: CASSLTSGQADTQYF; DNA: TGTGCCAGCAGCTTGACTAGCGGACAAGCAGATACGCAGTATTTT
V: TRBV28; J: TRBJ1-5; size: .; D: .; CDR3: CASSTHQPQHF; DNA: TGTGCCAGCAGTACTCATCAGCCCCAGCATTTT
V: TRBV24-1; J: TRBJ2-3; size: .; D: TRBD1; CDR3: CATSGLPGGRGTDTQYF; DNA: TGTGCCACCAGTGGTCTTCCAGGGGGAAGAGGCACAGATACGCAGTATTTT
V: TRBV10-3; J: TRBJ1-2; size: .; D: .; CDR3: CAISEKEGYTF; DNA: TGTGCCATCAGTGAAAAGGAGGGCTACACCTTC
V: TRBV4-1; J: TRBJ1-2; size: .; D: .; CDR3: CASSQEDWAVYGYTF; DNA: TGCGCCAGCAGCCAAGAAGATTGGGCAGTCTATGGCTACACCTTC
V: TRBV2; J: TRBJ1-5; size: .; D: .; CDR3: CASSVQTRDSNQPQHF; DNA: TGTGCCAGCAGTGTACAGACGCGAGATAGCAATCAGCCCCAGCATTTT
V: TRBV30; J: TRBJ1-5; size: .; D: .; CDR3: CAWTPDSYSNQPQHF; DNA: TGTGCCTGGACCCCTGACAGCTATAGCAATCAGCCCCAGCATTTT
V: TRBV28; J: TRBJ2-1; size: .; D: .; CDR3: CASSFQFGEQFF; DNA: TGTGCCAGCAGTTTTCAATTCGGTGAGCAGTTCTTC
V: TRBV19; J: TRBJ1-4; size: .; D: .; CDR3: CASSWGGDGNEKLFF; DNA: TGTGCCAGTAGTTGGGGGGGCGATGGTAATGAAAAACTGTTTTTT
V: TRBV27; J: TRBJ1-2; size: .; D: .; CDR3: CASSLGASGYGYTF; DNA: TGTGCCAGCAGTTTAGGGGCTTCTGGCTATGGCTACACCTTC
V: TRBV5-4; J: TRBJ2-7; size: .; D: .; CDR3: CASSSSGGFVSYEQYF; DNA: TGTGCCAGCAGCTCATCGGGGGGCTTTGTATCCTACGAGCAGTACTTC
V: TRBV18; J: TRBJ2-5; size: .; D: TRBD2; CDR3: CASSPGLGQETQYF; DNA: TGTGCCAGCTCACCGGGACTAGGACAAGAGACCCAGTACTTC
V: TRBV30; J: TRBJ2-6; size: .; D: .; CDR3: CAWSVPPSSHGANVLTF; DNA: TGTGCCTGGAGTGTCCCCCCCTCCTCACATGGGGCCAACGTCCTGACTTTC
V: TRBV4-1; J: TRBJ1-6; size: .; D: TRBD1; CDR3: CASSQEEGASSPLHF; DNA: TGCGCCAGCAGCCAAGAAGAGGGGGCGAGTTCACCCCTCCACTTT
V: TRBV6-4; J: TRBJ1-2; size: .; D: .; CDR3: CASSSTRETGYTF; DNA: TGTGCCAGCAGTTCAACACGGGAAACAGGCTACACCTTC
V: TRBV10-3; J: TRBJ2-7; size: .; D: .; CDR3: CAIRTVSYEQYF; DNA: TGTGCCATCAGGACAGTTTCCTACGAGCAGTACTTC
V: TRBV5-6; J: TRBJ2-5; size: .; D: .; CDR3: CASSGGETQYF; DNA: TGTGCCAGCAGCGGGGGGGAGACCCAGTACTTC
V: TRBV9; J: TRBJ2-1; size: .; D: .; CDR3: CASSVGGRATYNEQFF; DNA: TGTGCCAGCAGCGTAGGAGGCCGAGCCACCTACAATGAGCAGTTCTTC
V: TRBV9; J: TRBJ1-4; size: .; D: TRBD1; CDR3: CASSGQDRGANEKLFF; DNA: TGTGCCAGCAGCGGCCAAGACAGGGGAGCTAATGAAAAACTGTTTTTT
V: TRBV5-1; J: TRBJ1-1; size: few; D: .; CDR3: CASSLVGVVDTEAFF; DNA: TGCGCCAGCAGCTTGGTCGGGGTTGTGGACACTGAAGCTTTCTTT
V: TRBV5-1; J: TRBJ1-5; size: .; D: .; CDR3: CASSVSGDHSNQPQHF; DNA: TGCGCCAGCAGCGTGTCGGGGGACCATAGCAATCAGCCCCAGCATTTT
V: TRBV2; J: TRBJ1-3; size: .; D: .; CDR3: CASLQGSGNTIYF; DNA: TGTGCCAGTCTACAGGGCTCTGGAAACACCATATATTTT
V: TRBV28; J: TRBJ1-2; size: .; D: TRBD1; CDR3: CASSPPLRDRMLAGYTF; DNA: TGTGCCAGCAGTCCACCCCTCCGGGACAGGATGTTGGCTGGCTACACCTTC
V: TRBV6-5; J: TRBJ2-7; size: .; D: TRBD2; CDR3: CASSRTRAYEQYF; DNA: TGTGCCAGCAGTCGGACTAGAGCCTACGAGCAGTACTTC
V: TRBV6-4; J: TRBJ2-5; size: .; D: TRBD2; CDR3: CASSETSGRGETQYF; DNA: TGTGCCAGCAGTGAGACTAGCGGGAGAGGGGAGACCCAGTACTTC
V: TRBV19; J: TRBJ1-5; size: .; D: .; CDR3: CASSSQTRTSNQPQHF; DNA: TGTGCCAGTAGTTCACAGACCCGAACCAGCAATCAGCCCCAGCATTTT
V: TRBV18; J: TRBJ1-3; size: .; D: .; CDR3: CASSPFEAELGNTIYF; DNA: TGTGCCAGCTCACCTTTCGAGGCCGAACTTGGAAACACCATATATTTT
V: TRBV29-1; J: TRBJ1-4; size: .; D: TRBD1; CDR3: CSDYTGGNEKLFF; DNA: TGCAGCGACTACACAGGGGGTAATGAAAAACTGTTTTTT
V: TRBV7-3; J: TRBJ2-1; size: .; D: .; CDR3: CASSLGGTDYNEQFF; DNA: TGTGCCAGCAGCTTAGGCGGCACGGACTACAATGAGCAGTTCTTC